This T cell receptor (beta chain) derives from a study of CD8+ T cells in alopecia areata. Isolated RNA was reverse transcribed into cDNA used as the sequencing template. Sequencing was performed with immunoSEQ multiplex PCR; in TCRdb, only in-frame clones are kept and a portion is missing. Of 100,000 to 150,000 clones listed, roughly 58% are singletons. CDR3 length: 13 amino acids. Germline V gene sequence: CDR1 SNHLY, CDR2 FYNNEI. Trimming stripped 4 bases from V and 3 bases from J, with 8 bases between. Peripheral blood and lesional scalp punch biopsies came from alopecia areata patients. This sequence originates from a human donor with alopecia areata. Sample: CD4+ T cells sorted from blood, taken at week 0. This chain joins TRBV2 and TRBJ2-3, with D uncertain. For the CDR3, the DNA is TGTGCCAGCAGTGTCCAATGGACAGATACGCAGTATTTT. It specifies CASSVQWTDTQYF.